Listed here are 8 T cell receptor beta chains from one sample, sequenced in a study of PD-1 blockade in mismatch repair-deficient tumors. Sequenced by immunoSEQ multiplex PCR; TCRdb stores in-frame clones only, minus some. The sample includes more than 20,000 clones, about four fifths seen only once; the top ten take 17%. The sequencing used peripheral blood, collected 2 weeks after starting pembrolizumab. These receptors all stem from an adult with mismatch repair-deficient cancer.

V is TRBV7-9 and J is TRBJ1-4, with D hard to call. The CDR3 has 13 residues. V was cut by 5 bases and J by 7 bases, with 11 bases left in between. Germline CDR1 SEHNR, CDR2 FQNEAQ (reference sequence). DNA of the CDR3: TGTGCCAGCAGCCTCGGAGGGTTTGAAAAACTGTTTTTT. It specifies CASSLGGFEKLFF.

The V gene is TRBV5-6, the J gene TRBJ2-7; 12 nucleotides agree with TRBD1. The germline gives CDR1 SGHDT, CDR2 YYEEEE. V trimming: 4 bases; J trimming: 7 bases; junction bases outside the gene matches: 12. The CDR3 length is 16 residues. CDR3 nucleotide sequence: TGTGCCAGCAGCCTAGTCCCGGGACAGGGGGCAGGGGAGCAGTACTTC. Its protein product is CASSLVPGQGAGEQYF.

The chain couples TRBV27 to TRBJ1-2; D remains unclear. V dropped 3 bases and J dropped 4 bases, with 12 bases sitting between them. The germline V gene has CDR1 MNHEY and CDR2 SMNVEV (reference sequence). The CDR3 sequence is 14 residues long. The CDR3 DNA reads as TGTGCCAGCAGTTTTCGGCGATCTGGCTATGGCTACACCTTC. Translating it yields CASSFRRSGYGYTF.

The genes are TRBV5-1 and TRBJ2-5; 7 nucleotides agree with TRBD1. With 0 bases clipped from V and 5 bases from J, the junction kept 1 base outside the gene matches. Germline V gene sequence: CDR1 SGHRS, CDR2 YFSETQ. The CDR3 sequence is 13 residues long. CDR3 nucleotide sequence: TGCGCCAGCAGCTTGGACAGGGGCGAGACCCAGTACTTC. Protein product: CASSLDRGETQYF.

The gene calls are TRBV5-4 and TRBJ2-5; possible D gene TRBD1, 6 bases. Trimming stripped 3 bases from V and 2 bases from J, with 11 bases between. Germline loops: CDR1 SGHNT, CDR2 YYREEE (reference sequence). The CDR3 runs to 14 residues. The CDR3 spells CASSSRDTQETQYF. As DNA, the CDR3 is TGTGCCAGCAGCTCCCGGGACACACAAGAGACCCAGTACTTC.

The V gene is TRBV10-3, the J gene TRBJ2-1; 10 nucleotides agree with TRBD2. The CDR3 is 21 amino acids. Germline-derived CDR1 and CDR2 are ENHRY and SYGVKD. Trimming cost V 2 bases and J 4 bases; bases outside gene matches: 20. The CDR3 nucleotides are TGTGCCATCAGTGAGAGGAGACTCACCCCCTGGGGGACTAGCGTTTACAATGAGCAGTTCTTC. Amino acid sequence: CAISERRLTPWGTSVYNEQFF.

Only one count was recorded for this clone. This sequence joins TRBV4-3 and TRBJ1-1; TRBD1 aligns across 8 bases. V lost 0 bases and J lost 6; bases outside the gene matches: 0. The CDR3 contains 13 residues. The germline V gene encodes CDR1 LGHNA and CDR2 YSLEER. The CDR3: CASSQDRGPEAFF. The CDR3 DNA reads TGCGCCAGCAGCCAAGACAGGGGGCCTGAAGCTTTCTTT.

The chain uses TRBV28 and TRBJ1-5; 7 bases are shared with TRBD1. This CDR3 is 15 amino acids long. Germline CDR1 is MDHEN and CDR2 is SYDVKM. After removal of 6 bases from V and 5 bases from J, the junction contained 10 bases not matched to a gene. For the CDR3, the DNA is TGTGCCAGCAGCCTAGAGACAGGGTGGGATCAGCCCCAGCATTTT. As protein: CASSLETGWDQPQHF.